This T cell receptor beta chain stems from a study of blood T cell repertoires in COVID-19. Study-wide context: Sites in the United States, Italy and Spain provided acute and convalescent COVID-19 samples. From T cells, B-cell-depleted T cells, or PBMCs came the material, which was cDNA or gDNA.

This CDR3 comprises 15 residues. Germline V gene data show CDR1 as SGHTA and CDR2 as FQGNSA. The V and J ends lost 5 bases and 4 bases respectively, with 18 bases between them. In the authors' workflow: Amplification of reference gene primers provided the estimated nucleated cell counts. Using immunoSEQ multiplex PCR, the repertoire was profiled, and TCRdb retains in-frame clones only, with some absent. D and trimming come from the DNA, and the V and J calls and clone size come from that table. Here the sample spans tens of thousands of clones, under 80% being singletons. The receptor comes from a human donor in a cohort sampled during active COVID-19. The material sequenced was peripheral blood. The gene calls are TRBV7-2 and TRBJ2-7; weak D call: TRBD1 (5 bases). For the CDR3, the DNA is TGTGCCAGCAGCCCTTGGTTGGGGCTGAAATACGAGCAGTACTTC. Amino acid sequence: CASSPWLGLKYEQYF.